The 23 T cell receptor beta chains below were found in one sample sequenced in a study of cytomegalovirus exposure and HLA in healthy donors. 13 Jbeta primers and 60 Vbeta primers were used for the PCR. Profiling relied on immunoSEQ multiplex PCR, and the TCRdb table lists in-frame clones only, not all of them. This sample has about 180,000 clones, with 78% found just once. What was sequenced was PBMCs. These receptor sequences come from a woman between 45 and 65 years old in good health and CMV-seropositive.

The chain is built from TRBV10-3 and TRBJ1-2, with no clear D. Trimming cost V 3 bases and J 0 bases, with 8 bases left between them. Looked up from germline, CDR1 is ENHRY and CDR2 is SYGVKD. This CDR3 region has 14 residues. The CDR3 sequence: CAISDEKTNYGYTF. For the CDR3, the DNA is TGTGCCATCAGTGACGAGAAGACTAACTATGGCTACACCTTC.

The CDR3 coding sequence is TGCGCCAGCAGCCAAGACTCGGGACGGGGAGGCTATGGCTACACCTTC. Its protein product is CASSQDSGRGGYGYTF. The rearrangement uses TRBV4-3 and TRBJ1-2, with TRBD1 as a possible D gene (5 bases). The CDR3 covers 16 residues. V dropped 0 bases and J dropped 4 bases, with 15 bases sitting between them. Germline lookup yields CDR1 LGHNA and CDR2 YSLEER.

The chain joins TRBV7-6 to TRBJ2-1, with a possible D match to TRBD2 (5 bases). The CDR3 length is 15 residues. Germline CDR1 reads SGHVS; CDR2 reads FNYEAQ. V gave up 5 bases and J gave up 0 bases, with 11 bases separating them. CDR3 residues: CASSRGLASYNEQFF. The CDR3 DNA reads TGTGCCAGCAGCCGAGGACTCGCCTCCTACAATGAGCAGTTCTTC.

The chain carries TRBV18 and TRBJ2-7, with TRBD2 matching 7 bases. The germline V gene encodes CDR1 KGHSH and CDR2 LQKENI. V shed 4 bases, J shed 2 bases, and the junction held 2 bases outside the gene matches. The CDR3 is 13 residues long. The CDR3 DNA follows: TGTGCCAGCTCACGGGAGGGCCCCTACGAGCAGTACTTC. Translation gives CASSREGPYEQYF.

The V and J genes are TRBV9 and TRBJ2-3; 11 bases line up with TRBD1. The CDR3 is 15 amino acids. CDR1 is SGDLS and CDR2 is YYNGEE in the germline V gene. After removal of 0 bases from V and 6 bases from J, the junction contained 3 bases not matched to a gene. CDR3 nucleotides: TGTGCCAGCAGCGTAGGGACAGGGGGCTGGGATACGCAGTATTTT. Protein sequence: CASSVGTGGWDTQYF.

The chain is built from TRBV6-1 and TRBJ1-1; D may be TRBD1 (6 bases). This CDR3 is 13 amino acids long. Germline CDR1 and CDR2: MNHNS and SASEGT. The V end lost 6 bases, the J end lost 4 bases, and 12 bases lay between the germline ends. CDR3 in amino acids: CASSRQATTEAFF. CDR3 in DNA: TGTGCCAGCAGCAGACAGGCGACCACTGAAGCTTTCTTT.

This chain joins TRBV9 and TRBJ2-3; D gene ambiguous. The CDR3 has 16 amino acids. In germline, CDR1 is SGDLS, CDR2 YYNGEE. Trimming pared 0 bases from V and 0 bases from J, leaving 11 bases between. The CDR3: CASSVVPKPSTDTQYF. CDR3 bases: TGTGCCAGCAGCGTAGTCCCTAAACCTAGCACAGATACGCAGTATTTT.

The V gene is TRBV6-5, the J gene TRBJ1-5; D not certain. V was trimmed by 3 bases and J by 7 bases, leaving 13 bases between them. The V gene's germline CDR1 is MNHEY and CDR2 SVGAGI. This CDR3 has 14 residues. In DNA, the CDR3 is TGTGCCAGCAGTTATTCGTCCGAACGGCAGCCCCAGCATTTT. The encoded protein is CASSYSSERQPQHF.

The CDR3 DNA reads as TGCGCCAGCAGCCTACAGGGGGCGACGAACACTGAAGCTTTCTTT. As protein: CASSLQGATNTEAFF. This rearrangement joins TRBV5-1 to TRBJ1-1; 9 nucleotides agree with TRBD1. The CDR3 is made up of 15 amino acids. Germline V gene lookup returns CDR1 SGHRS and CDR2 YFSETQ. Trimming at V came to 4 bases and at J to 1 base, leaving 5 bases not matched to a gene.

This chain uses TRBV7-2 with TRBJ2-1, with TRBD1 matching over 12 bases. The V gene end was trimmed by 5 bases and the J gene end by 10 bases; junction bases not matched to a gene: 15. Per germline, CDR1 SGHTA and CDR2 FQGNSA. The length of the CDR3 is 17 residues. The CDR3 loop is CASSLREGQGASREQFF. The CDR3 bases are TGTGCCAGCAGCCTACGCGAGGGACAGGGGGCATCAAGGGAGCAGTTCTTC.

In this sample, this clone turned up a few times. CDR3 amino acids: CASSLRGTGGEKLFF. In DNA form, the CDR3 reads TGTGCCAGCAGCTTACGGGGGACAGGGGGGGAAAAACTGTTTTTT. The chain couples TRBV7-9 to TRBJ1-4; 11 nucleotides agree with TRBD1. V shed 2 bases, J shed 8 bases, and the junction held 4 bases outside the gene matches. The CDR3 runs to 15 residues. Germline V gene sequence: CDR1 SEHNR, CDR2 FQNEAQ (reference sequence).

Details on this clone: Other DNA variants within this sample encode the same CDR3. The chain uses TRBV27 and TRBJ1-1; 9 bases map to TRBD1. CDR3 length: 14 amino acids. Germline-derived CDR1 and CDR2 are MNHEY and SMNVEV (reference sequence). Unmatched junction bases numbered 5, after V lost 2 bases and J lost 7 bases. CDR3 nucleotide sequence: TGTGCCAGCAGTTTAAGACAGGGGGGCTATGAAGCTTTCTTT. Its translation is CASSLRQGGYEAFF.

This chain connects TRBV15 to TRBJ2-7; 8 bases fit TRBD2. Germline CDR1 is LNHNV and CDR2 is YYDKDF (reference sequence). V lost 0 bases to trimming and J lost 0 bases; unmatched junction nucleotides: 1. This CDR3 is built from 15 residues. CDR3 residues: CATSREAGGSYEQYF. The CDR3 DNA sequence: TGTGCCACCAGCAGAGAGGCGGGAGGCTCCTACGAGCAGTACTTC.

CDR3 nucleotide sequence: TGTGCCAGCAGTGACTCAGTTGGAGGAGCTTTCTTT. Protein sequence: CASSDSVGGAFF. The J gene is TRBJ1-1, the V gene TRBV6-4, with D uncertain. V was clipped by 0 bases and J by 10 bases, with 9 bases between them. The CDR3 length is 12 residues. Germline CDR1 reads MRHNA; CDR2 reads SNTAGT.

This chain joins TRBV29-1 and TRBJ2-7; the match to TRBD1 covers 7 bases. After removal of 3 bases from V and 0 bases from J, the junction contained 8 bases not matched to a gene. This CDR3 region has 15 residues. Germline assignment: CDR1 SQVTM and CDR2 ANQGSEA. The CDR3 DNA follows: TGCAGCGTTGATTCGGGACAGTCACCCTCCTACGAGCAGTACTTC. Residues: CSVDSGQSPSYEQYF.

The V gene is TRBV6-1, the J gene TRBJ1-2; D is possibly TRBD1 (6 bases). Looked up from germline, CDR1 is MNHNS and CDR2 is SASEGT. The CDR3 sequence is 13 residues long. Trimming pared 11 bases from V and 0 bases from J, leaving 13 bases between. The CDR3, as DNA: TGTGCCTCTCGGACAGAGACTAACTATGGCTACACCTTC. This gives the protein CASRTETNYGYTF.

This chain uses TRBV7-9 with TRBJ1-2; D is perhaps TRBD1 (5 bases). CDR1 SEHNR and CDR2 FQNEAQ come from the germline V gene (reference sequence). Trimming took off 1 base at V and 4 bases at J, with 10 bases between the two ends. The CDR3 has 14 amino acids. CDR3: CASSLESGIYGYTF. CDR3 DNA sequence: TGTGCCAGCAGCTTAGAGTCAGGGATCTATGGCTACACCTTC.

This clone was picked up a small number of times. The V gene is TRBV11-2, the J gene TRBJ2-1; D possibly corresponds to TRBD1 (6 bases). CDR1 is SGHAT and CDR2 is FQNNGV in the germline V gene. Trimming stripped 4 bases from V and 6 bases from J, with 19 bases between. The CDR3 is 16 residues long. This chain's CDR3 is CASSSLTGLVINEQFF. The CDR3 nucleotides are TGTGCCAGCAGCTCCCTGACAGGCTTAGTAATCAATGAGCAGTTCTTC.

The chain employs TRBV5-4 and TRBJ2-2; D perhaps matches TRBD2 (5 bases). The CDR3 covers 13 residues. Trimming removed 4 bases at V and 7 bases at J, with 11 bases between. Germline assignment: CDR1 SGHNT and CDR2 YYREEE (reference sequence). The CDR3 coding sequence is TGTGCCAGCAGCCCGGACTTGGGCGGGGAGCTGTTTTTT. Protein: CASSPDLGGELFF.

This clone appeared a few times. The J gene is TRBJ1-1, the V gene TRBV15; D ambiguous. V was shortened by 0 bases and J by 5 bases, with 10 bases between the two germline ends. The CDR3 contains 14 residues. In germline, CDR1 is LNHNV, CDR2 YYDKDF (reference sequence). The CDR3 loop is CATSRDWWATEAFF. The CDR3 DNA reads TGTGCCACCAGCAGAGATTGGTGGGCGACTGAAGCTTTCTTT.

V is TRBV9 and J is TRBJ2-3; 9 bases line up with TRBD2. V was clipped by 0 bases and J by 5 bases; unmatched bases: 4. Germline V gene sequence: CDR1 SGDLS, CDR2 YYNGEE. The CDR3 has 15 amino acids. The DNA of the CDR3 is TGTGCCAGCAGCGTAGTAGCGGGGGAAGGAGATACGCAGTATTTT. It yields the protein CASSVVAGEGDTQYF. Complete variable domain (other parts from reference TRBV9 and TRBJ2-3): DSGVTQTPKHLITATGQRVTLRCSPRSGDLSVYWYQQSLDQGLQFLIQYYNGEERAKGNILERFSAQQFPDLHSELNLSSLELGDSALYFCASSVVAGEGDTQYFGPGTRLTVL.

The V and J genes are TRBV12-5 and TRBJ1-4; 10 nucleotides align to TRBD1. In germline, CDR1 is LGHNT, CDR2 FRNRAP. This CDR3 region has 15 residues. With 4 bases clipped from V and 5 bases from J, the junction kept 4 bases outside the gene matches. The CDR3: CASGCGGQGNEKLFF. The DNA for the CDR3 is TGTGCTAGTGGTTGCGGGGGACAGGGGAATGAAAAACTGTTTTTT.

V is TRBV5-1 and J is TRBJ2-7; 10 positions match TRBD1. CDR1 and CDR2 from the germline V gene are SGHRS and YFSETQ. The CDR3 runs to 12 residues. The V and J ends lost 7 bases and 2 bases, in that order; junction bases with no gene match: 0. The DNA of the CDR3 is TGCGCCAGCGGGACAGGGGCCTACGAGCAGTACTTC. Translating gives CASGTGAYEQYF.